The entry that follows covers one T cell receptor beta chain sequence. Which antigen it targets is not known. Base qualities are missing; no much larger clone stands one base away. This sample is part of a study of human CD4 T cells and Enterobacteriaceae (dated by TCRdb to 2018 to 2020). What the research found in general, with its limitations: Reactivity of ex vivo clonotypes was inferred only by matching nucleotide sequences to CFSE-low cultures from the same donors. Ex vivo, broadly cross-reactive clonotypes were observed to appear more expanded than specific clonotypes, with about 55% of the 19 and about 65% of the 34 being found within the top 5%.

Memory CD4+ T cells, defined as all CD4+ cells other than CD45RA+CCR7+CD95- naive cells, were FACS-sorted on a FACSAria III to a purity of over 95%. Healthy donor blood was obtained from blood donation centers in Switzerland. Positive selection with CD4 and CD14 magnetic microbeads was used to enrich total CD4+ T cells and monocytes. Before sorting, CD8+, CD14+, CD16+, CD56+, CD19+ and CD25-bright cells were excluded. In a couple of blood donors, total memory CD4+ T cells were sequenced directly ex vivo to assess in vivo expansion of bacteria-reactive clonotypes. Isolation of peripheral blood mononuclear cells from donor blood was performed with Ficoll-Paque Plus. Ex vivo total memory CD4+ samples were sequenced at deep level, with detection sensitivity of one cell in 200,000. The QIAamp DNA Micro Kit was used to extract genomic DNA from cell pellets, and spectrophotometry was used to check the DNA quantity and purity. TCR Vbeta CDR3 regions were amplified with the immunoSEQ multiplex PCR assay. Amplicons were sequenced on the Illumina HiSeq platform. The retrieved sequences were 87 nucleotides in length and included the CDR3 region. Under the source paper's analysis protocol: A clonotype was defined as a unique productive TCR Vbeta nucleotide sequence, quantified by productive template frequency from ImmunoSEQ Analyzer V3.0. Expanded clonotypes were defined by a threshold at the top 5th percentile of each frequency-ranked repertoire. Repertoire overlap was calculated as Chao-Jaccard with the R package fossil and was visualized by nonmetric multidimensional scaling with the R package MASS. TCRdb took this table from immuneACCESS and kept in-frame rearrangements with V and J called. Such tables lack part of the clones; where checked against another copy, unresolved V genes explain under half of the gap, and the rest is unexplained. That table is the source of V, J and clone size, and D and trimming were worked out from the DNA. A total of 25,000 to 35,000 clones appear in this sample, around four fifths of them only once. 1.5% to 2% of the sample belongs to the ten largest clones.

The TCR sequence derives from a human donor in good health. The sample taken for sequencing was memory CD4+ T cells from blood. What the cell subset or site label conveys for this sample: total memory CD4 T cells sorted directly ex vivo, unstimulated.

CDR3 region: CASGLVQPNTEAFF. The DNA sequence follows: TGTGCCAGCGGATTGGTTCAGCCGAACACTGAAGCTTTCTTT. This sequence uses TRBV28 and TRBJ1-1; the D gene identity is not certain. Counted from cysteine to phenylalanine, this CDR3 has 14 amino acids. Only the CDR3 DNA is retained, 42 bases long and in frame from the first base. The germline V gene encodes CDR1 MDHEN and CDR2 SYDVKM. V lost 8 bases and J lost 1 base; the stretch between them is 14 bases long.